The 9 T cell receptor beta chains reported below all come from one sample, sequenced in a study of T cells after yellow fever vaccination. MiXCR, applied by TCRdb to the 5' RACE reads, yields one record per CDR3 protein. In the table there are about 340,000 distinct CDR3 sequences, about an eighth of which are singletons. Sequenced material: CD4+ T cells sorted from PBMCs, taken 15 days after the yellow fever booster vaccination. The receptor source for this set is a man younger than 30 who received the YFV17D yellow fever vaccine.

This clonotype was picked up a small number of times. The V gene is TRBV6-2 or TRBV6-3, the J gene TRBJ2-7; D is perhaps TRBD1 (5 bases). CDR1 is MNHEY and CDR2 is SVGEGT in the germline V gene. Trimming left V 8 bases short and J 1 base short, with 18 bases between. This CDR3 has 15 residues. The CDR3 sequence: CASSLGRPGSYEQYV. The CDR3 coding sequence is TGTGCCAGCTCCTTGGGGCGTCCAGGGTCCTACGAGCAGTACGTC.

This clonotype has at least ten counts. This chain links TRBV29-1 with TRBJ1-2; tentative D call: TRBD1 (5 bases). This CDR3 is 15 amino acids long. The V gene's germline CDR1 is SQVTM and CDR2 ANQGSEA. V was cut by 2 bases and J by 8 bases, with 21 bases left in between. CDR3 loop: CSVEFGSGTGGGYTF. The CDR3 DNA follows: TGCAGCGTTGAATTTGGGAGTGGGACCGGAGGGGGCTACACCTTC.

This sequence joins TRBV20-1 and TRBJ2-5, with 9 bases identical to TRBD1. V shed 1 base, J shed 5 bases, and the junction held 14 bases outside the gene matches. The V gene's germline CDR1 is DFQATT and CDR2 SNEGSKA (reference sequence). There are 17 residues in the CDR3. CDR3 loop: CSARGTGEGKNSETQYF. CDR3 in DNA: TGCAGTGCTAGAGGGACAGGGGAGGGCAAGAACTCGGAGACCCAGTACTTC.

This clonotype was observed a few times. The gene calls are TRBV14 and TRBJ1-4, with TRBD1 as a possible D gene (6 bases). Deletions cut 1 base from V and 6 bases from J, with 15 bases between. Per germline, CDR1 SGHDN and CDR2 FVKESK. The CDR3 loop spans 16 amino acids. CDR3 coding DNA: TGTGCCAGCAGCCAAGGCCCCGGGGCAGGGGATGAAAAACTGTTTTTT. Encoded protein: CASSQGPGAGDEKLFF.

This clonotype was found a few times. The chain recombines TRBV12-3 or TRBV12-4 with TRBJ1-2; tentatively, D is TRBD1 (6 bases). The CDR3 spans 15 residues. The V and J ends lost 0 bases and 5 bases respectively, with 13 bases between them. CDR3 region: CASSLASQGSYGYTF. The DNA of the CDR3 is TGTGCCAGCAGTTTAGCGTCCCAGGGGTCATATGGCTACACCTTC.

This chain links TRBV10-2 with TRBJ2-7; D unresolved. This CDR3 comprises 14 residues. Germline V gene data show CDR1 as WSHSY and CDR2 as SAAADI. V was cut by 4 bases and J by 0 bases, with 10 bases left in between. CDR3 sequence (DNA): TGCGCCAGCAGTGCCTCCGGTAGCTCCTACGAGCAGTACTTC. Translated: CASSASGSSYEQYF.

The CDR3 reads CATSDPTGGSDTQYF. The CDR3 nucleotides read TGTGCCACCAGTGACCCGACAGGGGGGTCAGATACGCAGTATTTT. This chain joins TRBV24-1 and TRBJ2-3; 9 bases fit TRBD1. The CDR3 consists of 15 residues. Germline V lookup: CDR1 KGHDR, CDR2 SFDVKD. The V segment lost 4 bases and the J segment 4 bases; nucleotides outside the gene matches: 5.

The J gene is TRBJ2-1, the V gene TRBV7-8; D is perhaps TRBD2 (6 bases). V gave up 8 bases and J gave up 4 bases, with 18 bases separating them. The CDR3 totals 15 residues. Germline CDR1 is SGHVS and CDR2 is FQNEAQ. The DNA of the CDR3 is TGTGCCAGCGGAAAATCGGGGGATGTTTACAATGAGCAGTTCTTC. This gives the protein CASGKSGDVYNEQFF.

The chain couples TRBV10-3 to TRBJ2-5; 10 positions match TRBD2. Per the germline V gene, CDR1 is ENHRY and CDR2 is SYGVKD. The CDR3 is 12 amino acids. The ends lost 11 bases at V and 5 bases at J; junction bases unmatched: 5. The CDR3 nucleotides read TGTGCCGTGAGCGGGGGGGCGGAGACCCAGTACTTC. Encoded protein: CAVSGGAETQYF.